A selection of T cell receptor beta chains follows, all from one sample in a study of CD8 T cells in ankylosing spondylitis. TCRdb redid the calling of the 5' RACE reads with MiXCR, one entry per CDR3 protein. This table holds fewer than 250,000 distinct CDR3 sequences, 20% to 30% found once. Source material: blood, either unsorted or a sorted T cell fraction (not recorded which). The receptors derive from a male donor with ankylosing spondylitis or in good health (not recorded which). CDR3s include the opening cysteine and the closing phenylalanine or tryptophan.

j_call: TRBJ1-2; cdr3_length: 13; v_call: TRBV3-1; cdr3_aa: CASSQGQGYGYTF
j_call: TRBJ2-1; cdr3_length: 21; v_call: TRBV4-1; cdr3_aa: CASSQVQLRTQTDKLYNEQFF
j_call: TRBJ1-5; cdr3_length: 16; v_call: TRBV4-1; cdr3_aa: CASSQDRRGGNQPQHF
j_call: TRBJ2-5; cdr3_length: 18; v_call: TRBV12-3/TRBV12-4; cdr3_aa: CASRPGLAGITTQETQYF
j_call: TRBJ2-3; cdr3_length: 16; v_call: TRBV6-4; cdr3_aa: CASSDSGRESTDTQYF
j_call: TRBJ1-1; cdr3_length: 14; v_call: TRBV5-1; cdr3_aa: CASSLDPSGTEAFF
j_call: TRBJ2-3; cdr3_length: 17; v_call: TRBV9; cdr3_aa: CASSARPAAQSTDTQYF
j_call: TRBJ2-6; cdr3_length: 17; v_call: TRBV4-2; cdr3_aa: CASSPGGTGYGANVLTF
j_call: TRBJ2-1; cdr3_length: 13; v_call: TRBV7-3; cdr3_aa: CASSFTHDNEQFF
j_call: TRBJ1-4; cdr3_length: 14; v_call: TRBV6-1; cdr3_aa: CATRGRGPDEKLFF
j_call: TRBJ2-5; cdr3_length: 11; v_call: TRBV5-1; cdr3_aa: CASSFDETQYF
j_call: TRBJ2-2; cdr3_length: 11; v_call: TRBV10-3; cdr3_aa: CAISEAGELFF
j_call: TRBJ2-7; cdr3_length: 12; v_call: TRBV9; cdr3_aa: CATPPRAHEQYF
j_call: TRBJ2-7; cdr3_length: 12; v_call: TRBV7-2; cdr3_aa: CASSLATGGRYF
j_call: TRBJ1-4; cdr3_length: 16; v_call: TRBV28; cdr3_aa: CASSSQYRGRGEKLFF
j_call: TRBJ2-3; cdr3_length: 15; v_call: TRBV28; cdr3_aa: CASSFDSGSEDTQYF
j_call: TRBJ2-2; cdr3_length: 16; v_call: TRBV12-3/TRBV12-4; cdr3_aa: CASTLWGAKNTGELFF
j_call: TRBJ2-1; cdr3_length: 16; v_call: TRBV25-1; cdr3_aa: CASSEYSGAYNHEQFF
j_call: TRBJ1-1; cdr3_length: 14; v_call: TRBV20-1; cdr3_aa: CSAFRTGRGTEAFF
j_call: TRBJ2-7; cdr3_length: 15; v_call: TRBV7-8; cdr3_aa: CASSLGYGVAYEQYF
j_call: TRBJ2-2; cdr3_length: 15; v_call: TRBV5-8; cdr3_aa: CASGPSSVNTGELFF
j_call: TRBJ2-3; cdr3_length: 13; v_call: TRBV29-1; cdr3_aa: CSVEFFSADTQYF
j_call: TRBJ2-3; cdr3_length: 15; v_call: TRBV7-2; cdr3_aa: CASSLEIGNTDTQYF
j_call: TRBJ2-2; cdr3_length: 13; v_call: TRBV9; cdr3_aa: CASSVDYTGELFF
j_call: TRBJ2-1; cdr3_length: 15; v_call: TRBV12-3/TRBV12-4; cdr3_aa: CASILGRSSYNEQFF
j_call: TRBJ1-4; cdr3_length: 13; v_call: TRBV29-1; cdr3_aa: CSVRQTTNEKLFF
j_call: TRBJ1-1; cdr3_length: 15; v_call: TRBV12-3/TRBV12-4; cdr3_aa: CASSFEAGAGTEAFF
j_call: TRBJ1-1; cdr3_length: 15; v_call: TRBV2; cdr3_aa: CASSVRPDRGQEAFF
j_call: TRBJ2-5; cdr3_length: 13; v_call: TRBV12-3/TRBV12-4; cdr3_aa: CASSWAGRETQYF
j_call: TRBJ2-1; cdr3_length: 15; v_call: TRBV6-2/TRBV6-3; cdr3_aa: CATLSDTPYYNEQFF
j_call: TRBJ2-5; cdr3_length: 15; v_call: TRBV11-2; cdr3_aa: CASSLGTTFQETQYF
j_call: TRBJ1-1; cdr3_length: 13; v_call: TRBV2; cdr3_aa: CASFQGQGTEAFF
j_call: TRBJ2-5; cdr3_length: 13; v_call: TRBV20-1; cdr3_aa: CSAPTRAQETQYF
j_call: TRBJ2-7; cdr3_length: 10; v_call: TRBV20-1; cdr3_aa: CSATNYEQYF
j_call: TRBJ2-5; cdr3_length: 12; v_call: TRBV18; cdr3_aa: CASSRDRETQYF
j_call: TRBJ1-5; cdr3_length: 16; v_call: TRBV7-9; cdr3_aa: CASSPTGVGRIQPQHF
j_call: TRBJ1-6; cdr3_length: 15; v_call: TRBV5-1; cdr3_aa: CASSTGQGDNSPLHF
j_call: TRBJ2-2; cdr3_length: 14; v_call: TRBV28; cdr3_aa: CASTDRGLTGELFF
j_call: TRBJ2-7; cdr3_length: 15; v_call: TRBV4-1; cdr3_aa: CASSQDAGVNYEQYF
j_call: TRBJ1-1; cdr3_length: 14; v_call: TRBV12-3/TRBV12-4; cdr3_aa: CASSTRQANTEAFF
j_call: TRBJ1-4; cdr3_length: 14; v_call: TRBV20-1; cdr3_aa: CSASGAGSNEKLFF
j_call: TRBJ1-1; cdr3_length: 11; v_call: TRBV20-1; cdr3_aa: CSAGDRVEAFF
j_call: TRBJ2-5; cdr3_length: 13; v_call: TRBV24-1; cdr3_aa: CATRGTGQETQYF
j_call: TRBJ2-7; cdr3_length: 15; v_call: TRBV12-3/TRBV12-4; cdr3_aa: CASSLTGASSYEQYF
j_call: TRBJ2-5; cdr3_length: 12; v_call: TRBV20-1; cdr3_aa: CSATGHSETQYF
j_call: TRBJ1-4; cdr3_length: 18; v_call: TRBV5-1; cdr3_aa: CASSLPPHRGATNEKLFF
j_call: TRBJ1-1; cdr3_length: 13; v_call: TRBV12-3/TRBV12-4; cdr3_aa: CASTGQGGTEAFF
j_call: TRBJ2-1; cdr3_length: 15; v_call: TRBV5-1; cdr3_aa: CASSGAGEFVNEQFF
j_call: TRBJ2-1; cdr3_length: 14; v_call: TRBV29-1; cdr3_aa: CSVESRRPFGEQFF
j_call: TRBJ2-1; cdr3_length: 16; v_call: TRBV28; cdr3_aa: CASTPTTSGRGHEQFF